These 6 T cell receptor beta chains were all obtained from the same sample, sequenced in a study of blood T cell repertoires in COVID-19. Repertoires were generated with immunoSEQ multiplex PCR, while TCRdb's copy carries only in-frame clones and drops some. Counted here are 64,000 or so clones, under 95% occurring once; the ten biggest clones make up around 1.5%. The sample was peripheral blood. The receptors come from a human donor in a cohort sampled during active COVID-19.

V is TRBV12-3 or TRBV12-4 and J is TRBJ2-1; a weak D match, TRBD1 (5 bases). V was trimmed by 8 bases and J by 11 bases, leaving 19 bases between them. The CDR3 consists of 13 residues. CDR3 sequence: CASSSSGQGQQFF. The CDR3, as DNA: TGTGCCAGCTCCTCGTCGGGTCAGGGTCAGCAGTTCTTC.

V is TRBV28 and J is TRBJ2-5, with 9 bases that match TRBD1. The CDR3 spans 17 residues. Germline trimming cut 3 bases from V and 4 bases from J; bases unmatched to any gene: 12. Per the germline V gene, CDR1 is MDHEN and CDR2 is SYDVKM. The CDR3 nucleotides read TGTGCCAGCAGTTTTCCCGGGACAGGGCTGAATCGAGAGACCCAGTACTTC. This translates into CASSFPGTGLNRETQYF.

The genes are TRBV6-5 and TRBJ2-1; 11 bases match TRBD1. The CDR3 is 15 amino acids. Germline assignment: CDR1 MNHEY and CDR2 SVGAGI. V dropped 6 bases and J dropped 9; count of bases not matched to a gene: 10. CDR3 DNA: TGTGCCAGCAGAATACCGGGACAGGGGGTGGTTGAGCAGTTCTTC. Amino acid sequence: CASRIPGQGVVEQFF.

The chain couples TRBV5-5 to TRBJ1-4, with TRBD1 as a possible D gene (6 bases). In germline, CDR1 is SGHKS, CDR2 YYEKEE (reference sequence). Trimming removed 3 bases at V and 5 bases at J, with 14 bases between. The CDR3 runs 15 residues. CDR3 amino acids: CASSSIQGLNEKLFF. DNA for the CDR3: TGTGCCAGCAGCTCCATACAGGGTTTAAATGAAAAACTGTTTTTT.

The chain uses TRBV3-1 (or the pseudogene TRBV3-2) and TRBJ1-1; no clear D. Germline V CDR1 and CDR2: LGHDT, YNNKEL (reference sequence). The germline V and J ends were trimmed by 1 base and 4 bases, with 16 bases remaining between them. This CDR3 region has 16 residues. DNA for the CDR3: TGTGCCAGCAGCCAAGCCGGTACGATTAGTGGCACTGAAGCTTTCTTT. Protein: CASSQAGTISGTEAFF.

J is TRBJ2-2 and V is TRBV9, with 9 nucleotides matching TRBD1. The CDR3 runs to 15 residues. V lost 6 bases and J lost 6; bases outside the gene matches: 9. CDR1 is SGDLS and CDR2 is YYNGEE in the germline V gene. The CDR3 here is CASKPKGQGAGELFF. CDR3 in DNA: TGTGCCAGCAAACCTAAGGGACAGGGAGCCGGGGAGCTGTTTTTT.